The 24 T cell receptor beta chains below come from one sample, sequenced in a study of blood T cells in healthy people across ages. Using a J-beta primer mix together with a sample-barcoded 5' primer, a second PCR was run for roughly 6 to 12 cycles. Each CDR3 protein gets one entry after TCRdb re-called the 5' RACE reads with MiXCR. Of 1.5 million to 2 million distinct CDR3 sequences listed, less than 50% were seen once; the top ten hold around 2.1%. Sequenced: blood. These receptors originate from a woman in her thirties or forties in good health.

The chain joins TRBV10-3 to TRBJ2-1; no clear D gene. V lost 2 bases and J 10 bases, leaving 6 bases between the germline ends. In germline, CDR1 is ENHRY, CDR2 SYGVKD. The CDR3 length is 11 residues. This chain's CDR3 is CAISEGEEQFF. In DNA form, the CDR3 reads TGTGCCATCAGTGAGGGGGAAGAGCAGTTCTTC.

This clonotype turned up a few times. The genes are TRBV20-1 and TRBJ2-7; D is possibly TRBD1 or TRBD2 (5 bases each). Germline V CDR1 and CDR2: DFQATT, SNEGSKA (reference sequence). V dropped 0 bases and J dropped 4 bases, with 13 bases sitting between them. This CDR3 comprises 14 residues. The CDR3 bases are TGCAGTGCTAGAGACCCCTTGGGACGGTACGAGCAGTACTTC. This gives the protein CSARDPLGRYEQYF.

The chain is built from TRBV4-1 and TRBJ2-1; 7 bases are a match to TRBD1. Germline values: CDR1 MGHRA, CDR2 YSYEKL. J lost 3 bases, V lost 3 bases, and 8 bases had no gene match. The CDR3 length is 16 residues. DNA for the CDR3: TGCGCCAGCAGCCATCCGACAGGGTTTGTCTACAATGAGCAGTTCTTC. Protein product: CASSHPTGFVYNEQFF.

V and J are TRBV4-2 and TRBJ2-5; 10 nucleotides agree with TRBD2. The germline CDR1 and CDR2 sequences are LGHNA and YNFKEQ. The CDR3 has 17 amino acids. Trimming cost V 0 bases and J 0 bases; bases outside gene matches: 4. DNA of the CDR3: TGTGCCAGCAGCCAAGACAGAGCGGGGGGGCACCAAGAGACCCAGTACTTC. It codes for CASSQDRAGGHQETQYF.

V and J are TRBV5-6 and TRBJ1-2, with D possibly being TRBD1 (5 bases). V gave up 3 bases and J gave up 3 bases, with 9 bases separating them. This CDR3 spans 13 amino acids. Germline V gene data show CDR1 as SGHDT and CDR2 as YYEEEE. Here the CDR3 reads CASSSGEDYGYTF. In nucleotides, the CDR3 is TGTGCCAGCAGCTCGGGGGAGGACTATGGCTACACCTTC. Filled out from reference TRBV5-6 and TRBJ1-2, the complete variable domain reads DAGVTQSPTHLIKTRGQQVTLRCSPKSGHDTVSWYQQALGQGPQFIFQYYEEEERQRGNFPDRFSGHQFPNYSSELNVNALLLGDSALYLCASSSGEDYGYTFGSGTRLTVV.

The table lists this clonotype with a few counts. The CDR3 sequence: CSARDPTSGNLYEQYF. The CDR3 region has the DNA TGCAGTGCTAGAGATCCCACTAGCGGGAATTTGTACGAGCAGTACTTC. The V and J genes are TRBV20-1 and TRBJ2-7; 10 positions match TRBD2. Germline V CDR1 and CDR2: DFQATT, SNEGSKA (reference sequence). V lost 0 bases to trimming and J lost 4 bases; unmatched junction nucleotides: 9. CDR3 length: 16 amino acids.

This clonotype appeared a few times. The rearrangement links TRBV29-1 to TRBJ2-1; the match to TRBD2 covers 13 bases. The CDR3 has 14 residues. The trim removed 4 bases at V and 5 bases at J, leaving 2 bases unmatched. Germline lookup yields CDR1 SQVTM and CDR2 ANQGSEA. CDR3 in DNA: TGCAGCGTTGTGACTAGCGGGGGGAACAATGAGCAGTTCTTC. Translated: CSVVTSGGNNEQFF.

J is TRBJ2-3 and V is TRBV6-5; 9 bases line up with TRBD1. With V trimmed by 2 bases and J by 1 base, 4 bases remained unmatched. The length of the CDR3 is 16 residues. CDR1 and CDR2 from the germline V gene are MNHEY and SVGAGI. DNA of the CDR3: TGTGCCAGCAGTTACCCGGGACAGGGCGGCACAGATACGCAGTATTTT. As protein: CASSYPGQGGTDTQYF.

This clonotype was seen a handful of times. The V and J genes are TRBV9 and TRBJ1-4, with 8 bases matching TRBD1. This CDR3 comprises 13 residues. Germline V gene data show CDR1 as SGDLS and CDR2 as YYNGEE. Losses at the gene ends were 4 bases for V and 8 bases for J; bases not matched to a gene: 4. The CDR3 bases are TGTGCCAGCAGCTTCGGGACAGGCGAAAAACTGTTTTTT. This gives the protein CASSFGTGEKLFF.

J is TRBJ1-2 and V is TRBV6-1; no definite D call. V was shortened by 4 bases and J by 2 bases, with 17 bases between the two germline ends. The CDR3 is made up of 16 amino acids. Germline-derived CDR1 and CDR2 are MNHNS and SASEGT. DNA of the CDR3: TGTGCCAGCAGTGTGGATCCCACCCAGAAAAACTATGGCTACACCTTC. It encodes CASSVDPTQKNYGYTF.

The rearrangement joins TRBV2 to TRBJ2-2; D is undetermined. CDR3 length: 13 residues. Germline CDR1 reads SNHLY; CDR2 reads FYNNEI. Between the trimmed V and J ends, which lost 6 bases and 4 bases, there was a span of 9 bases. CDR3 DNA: TGTGCCAGCAGGCTTAAGTTCACCGGGGAGCTGTTTTTT. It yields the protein CASRLKFTGELFF.

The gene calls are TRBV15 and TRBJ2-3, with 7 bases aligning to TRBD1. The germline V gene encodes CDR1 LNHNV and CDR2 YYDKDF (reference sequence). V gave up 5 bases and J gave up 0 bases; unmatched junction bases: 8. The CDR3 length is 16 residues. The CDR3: CATSSPQGWSTDTQYF. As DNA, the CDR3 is TGTGCCACCAGCTCCCCACAGGGGTGGAGCACAGATACGCAGTATTTT.

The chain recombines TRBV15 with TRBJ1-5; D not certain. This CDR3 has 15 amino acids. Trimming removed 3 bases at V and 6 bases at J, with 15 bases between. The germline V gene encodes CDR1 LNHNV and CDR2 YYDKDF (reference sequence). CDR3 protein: CATSSGEEIGQPQHF. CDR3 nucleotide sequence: TGTGCCACCAGCAGCGGAGAGGAAATAGGTCAGCCCCAGCATTTT.

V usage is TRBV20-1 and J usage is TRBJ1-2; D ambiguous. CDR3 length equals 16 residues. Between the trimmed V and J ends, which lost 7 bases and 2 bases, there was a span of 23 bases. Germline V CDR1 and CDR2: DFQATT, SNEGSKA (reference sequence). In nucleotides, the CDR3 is TGCAGTGGAACAAGTGACTCCACGCGGGGAAACTATGGCTACACCTTC. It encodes CSGTSDSTRGNYGYTF.

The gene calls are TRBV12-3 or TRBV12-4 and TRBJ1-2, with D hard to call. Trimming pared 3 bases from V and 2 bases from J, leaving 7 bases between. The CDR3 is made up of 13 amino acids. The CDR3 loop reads CASSFRINYGYTF. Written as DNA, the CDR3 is TGTGCCAGCAGTTTTCGGATCAACTATGGCTACACCTTC.

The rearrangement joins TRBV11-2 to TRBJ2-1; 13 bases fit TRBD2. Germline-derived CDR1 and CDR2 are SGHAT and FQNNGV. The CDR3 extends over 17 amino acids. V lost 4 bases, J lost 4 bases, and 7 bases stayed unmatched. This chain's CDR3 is CASSYRTSGGQYNEQFF. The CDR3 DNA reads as TGTGCCAGCAGCTACCGGACTAGCGGGGGCCAGTACAATGAGCAGTTCTTC.

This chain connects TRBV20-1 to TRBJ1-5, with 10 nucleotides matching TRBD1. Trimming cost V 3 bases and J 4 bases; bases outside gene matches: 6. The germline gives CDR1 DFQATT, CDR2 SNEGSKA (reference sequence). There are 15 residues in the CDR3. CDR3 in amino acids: CSARAGTGVNQPQHF. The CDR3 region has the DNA TGCAGTGCTAGGGCCGGGACAGGGGTTAATCAGCCCCAGCATTTT.

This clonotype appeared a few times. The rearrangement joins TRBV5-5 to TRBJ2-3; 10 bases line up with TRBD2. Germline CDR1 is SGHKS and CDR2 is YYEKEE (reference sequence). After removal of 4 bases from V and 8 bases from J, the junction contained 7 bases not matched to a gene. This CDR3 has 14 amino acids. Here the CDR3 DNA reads TGTGCCAGCAGCACCAGCGGGGGGGCTCGTACGCAGTATTTT. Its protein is CASSTSGGARTQYF. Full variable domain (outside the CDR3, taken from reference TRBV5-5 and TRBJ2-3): DAGVTQSPTHLIKTRGQQVTLRCSPISGHKSVSWYQQVLGQGPQFIFQYYEKEERGRGNFPDRFSARQFPNYSSELNVNALLLGDSALYLCASSTSGGARTQYFGPGTRLTVL.

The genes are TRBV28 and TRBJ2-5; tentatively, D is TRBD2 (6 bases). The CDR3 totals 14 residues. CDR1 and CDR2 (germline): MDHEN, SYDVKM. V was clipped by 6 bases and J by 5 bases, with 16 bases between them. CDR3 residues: CASSPGAVGETQYF. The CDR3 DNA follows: TGTGCCAGCAGCCCGGGAGCCGTGGGGGAGACCCAGTACTTC. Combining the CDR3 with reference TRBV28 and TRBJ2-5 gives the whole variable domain DVKVTQSSRYLVKRTGEKVFLECVQDMDHENMFWYRQDPGLGLRLIYFSYDVKMKEKGDIPEGYSVSREKKERFSLILESASTNQTSMYLCASSPGAVGETQYFGPGTRLLVL.

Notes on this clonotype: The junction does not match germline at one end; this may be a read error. The CDR3 protein is CASSLKGDHSATNEKLFF. The DNA for the CDR3 is TGCGCCAGCAGCCTAAAGGGAGATCACTCAGCAACCAATGAAAAACTGTTTTTT. This chain links TRBV4-3 with TRBJ1-4; D is undetermined. The CDR3 contains 18 residues. CDR1 and CDR2 (germline): LGHNA, YSLEER.

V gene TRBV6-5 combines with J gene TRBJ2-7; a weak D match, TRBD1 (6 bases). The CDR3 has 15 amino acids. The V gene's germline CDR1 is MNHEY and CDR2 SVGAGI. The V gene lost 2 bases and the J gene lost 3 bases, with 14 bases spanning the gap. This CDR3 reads CASSYKDSLYYEQYF. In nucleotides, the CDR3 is TGTGCCAGCAGTTACAAGGACAGTCTTTACTACGAGCAGTACTTC.

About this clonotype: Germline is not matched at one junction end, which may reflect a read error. This CDR3 reads CASSLGPSGDGTQYF. Written as DNA, the CDR3 is TGTGCTAGCAGCTTAGGTCCTAGCGGGGACGGGACCCAGTACTTC. The rearrangement links TRBV7-7 to TRBJ2-5; 9 nucleotides align to TRBD2. CDR3 length equals 15 residues. Germline V gene lookup returns CDR1 SSHAT and CDR2 FNYEAQ (reference sequence). Full variable domain (rest looked up from reference TRBV7-7 and TRBJ2-5): GAGVSQSPRYKVTKRGQDVTLRCDPISSHATLYWYQQALGQGPEFLTYFNYEAQPDKSGLPSDRFSAERPEGSISTLTIQRTEQRDSAMYRCASSLGPSGDGTQYFGPGTRLLVL.

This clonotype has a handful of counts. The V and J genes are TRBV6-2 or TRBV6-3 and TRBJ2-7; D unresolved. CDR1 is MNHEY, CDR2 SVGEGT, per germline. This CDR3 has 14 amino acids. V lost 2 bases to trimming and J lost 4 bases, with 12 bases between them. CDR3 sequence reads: CASSYEAGFYEQYF. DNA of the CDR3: TGTGCCAGCAGTTACGAAGCCGGGTTTTACGAGCAGTACTTC.

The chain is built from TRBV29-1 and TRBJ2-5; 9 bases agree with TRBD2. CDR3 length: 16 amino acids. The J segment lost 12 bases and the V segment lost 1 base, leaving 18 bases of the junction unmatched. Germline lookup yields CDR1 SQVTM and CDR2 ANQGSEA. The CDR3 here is CSVEVTSGPSSGAKYF. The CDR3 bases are TGCAGCGTTGAAGTTACTAGCGGGCCTAGCTCAGGGGCCAAGTACTTC.